The clone carrying this TCR beta chain was counted ten times or more. Its antigen is unidentified. The record originates from a study of T cell repertoires in cytomegalovirus infection. Study-wide results and limits: Of the TCR beta families, the public ones yielded a cumulative frequency that identified carriers of CMV plus the relevant HLA.

TCRdb passed the reads through MiXCR, listing each CDR3 protein once. This sample has about 340,000 distinct CDR3 sequences, with approximately 32% found just once. This sequence was found in a human donor in good health (CMV status not recorded). Some clones in this sample may be carry-over from other donors' samples. Sequencing was performed on cultured PBMCs, taken from culture after CMV antigen stimulation.

The CDR3 DNA follows: TGTGCCAGCAGCTTAGACAGCCACACTGAAGCTTTCTTT. Residues: CASSLDSHTEAFF. This chain connects TRBV11-3 to TRBJ1-1; D call uncertain. The germline V gene encodes CDR1 SGHNT and CDR2 YENEEA. With 0 bases removed from V and 3 bases from J, the gap between germline ends came to 5 bases. CDR3 length equals 13 residues.